This T cell receptor (beta chain) was recorded in a study of human T cells and chemical hapten exposure. This clonotype appeared a few times. Antigen specificity is unknown. The CDR3 is made up of 15 amino acids. V shed 6 bases, J shed 4 bases, and the junction held 9 bases outside the gene matches. TCRdb itself ran the RACE reads through MiXCR, one entry per CDR3 protein. In the table there are nearly 350,000 distinct CDR3 sequences, around 7% of which are singletons. Study outcomes and limitations: Expanded TCRs were compared with controls, and the expanded TCRs formed significantly more large CDR3 similarity clusters.

The time point: patch test 1, 2 weeks after DPC sensitization. Treatment of the sample: therapeutic diphenylcyclopropenone sensitization with weekly scalp DPC. The genes are TRBV12-3 or TRBV12-4 and TRBJ1-2, with TRBD1 matching over 9 bases. This TCR derives from a young woman with alopecia areata. Some clones in this sample may be carry-over from other donors' samples. This specimen consisted of whole blood, obtained in connection with sensitization to the hapten diphenylcyclopropenone (DPC). The CDR3 DNA reads as TGTGCCAGCAGAGATCGACAGGGGGTAGGCTATGGCTACACCTTC. Translating it yields CASRDRQGVGYGYTF.